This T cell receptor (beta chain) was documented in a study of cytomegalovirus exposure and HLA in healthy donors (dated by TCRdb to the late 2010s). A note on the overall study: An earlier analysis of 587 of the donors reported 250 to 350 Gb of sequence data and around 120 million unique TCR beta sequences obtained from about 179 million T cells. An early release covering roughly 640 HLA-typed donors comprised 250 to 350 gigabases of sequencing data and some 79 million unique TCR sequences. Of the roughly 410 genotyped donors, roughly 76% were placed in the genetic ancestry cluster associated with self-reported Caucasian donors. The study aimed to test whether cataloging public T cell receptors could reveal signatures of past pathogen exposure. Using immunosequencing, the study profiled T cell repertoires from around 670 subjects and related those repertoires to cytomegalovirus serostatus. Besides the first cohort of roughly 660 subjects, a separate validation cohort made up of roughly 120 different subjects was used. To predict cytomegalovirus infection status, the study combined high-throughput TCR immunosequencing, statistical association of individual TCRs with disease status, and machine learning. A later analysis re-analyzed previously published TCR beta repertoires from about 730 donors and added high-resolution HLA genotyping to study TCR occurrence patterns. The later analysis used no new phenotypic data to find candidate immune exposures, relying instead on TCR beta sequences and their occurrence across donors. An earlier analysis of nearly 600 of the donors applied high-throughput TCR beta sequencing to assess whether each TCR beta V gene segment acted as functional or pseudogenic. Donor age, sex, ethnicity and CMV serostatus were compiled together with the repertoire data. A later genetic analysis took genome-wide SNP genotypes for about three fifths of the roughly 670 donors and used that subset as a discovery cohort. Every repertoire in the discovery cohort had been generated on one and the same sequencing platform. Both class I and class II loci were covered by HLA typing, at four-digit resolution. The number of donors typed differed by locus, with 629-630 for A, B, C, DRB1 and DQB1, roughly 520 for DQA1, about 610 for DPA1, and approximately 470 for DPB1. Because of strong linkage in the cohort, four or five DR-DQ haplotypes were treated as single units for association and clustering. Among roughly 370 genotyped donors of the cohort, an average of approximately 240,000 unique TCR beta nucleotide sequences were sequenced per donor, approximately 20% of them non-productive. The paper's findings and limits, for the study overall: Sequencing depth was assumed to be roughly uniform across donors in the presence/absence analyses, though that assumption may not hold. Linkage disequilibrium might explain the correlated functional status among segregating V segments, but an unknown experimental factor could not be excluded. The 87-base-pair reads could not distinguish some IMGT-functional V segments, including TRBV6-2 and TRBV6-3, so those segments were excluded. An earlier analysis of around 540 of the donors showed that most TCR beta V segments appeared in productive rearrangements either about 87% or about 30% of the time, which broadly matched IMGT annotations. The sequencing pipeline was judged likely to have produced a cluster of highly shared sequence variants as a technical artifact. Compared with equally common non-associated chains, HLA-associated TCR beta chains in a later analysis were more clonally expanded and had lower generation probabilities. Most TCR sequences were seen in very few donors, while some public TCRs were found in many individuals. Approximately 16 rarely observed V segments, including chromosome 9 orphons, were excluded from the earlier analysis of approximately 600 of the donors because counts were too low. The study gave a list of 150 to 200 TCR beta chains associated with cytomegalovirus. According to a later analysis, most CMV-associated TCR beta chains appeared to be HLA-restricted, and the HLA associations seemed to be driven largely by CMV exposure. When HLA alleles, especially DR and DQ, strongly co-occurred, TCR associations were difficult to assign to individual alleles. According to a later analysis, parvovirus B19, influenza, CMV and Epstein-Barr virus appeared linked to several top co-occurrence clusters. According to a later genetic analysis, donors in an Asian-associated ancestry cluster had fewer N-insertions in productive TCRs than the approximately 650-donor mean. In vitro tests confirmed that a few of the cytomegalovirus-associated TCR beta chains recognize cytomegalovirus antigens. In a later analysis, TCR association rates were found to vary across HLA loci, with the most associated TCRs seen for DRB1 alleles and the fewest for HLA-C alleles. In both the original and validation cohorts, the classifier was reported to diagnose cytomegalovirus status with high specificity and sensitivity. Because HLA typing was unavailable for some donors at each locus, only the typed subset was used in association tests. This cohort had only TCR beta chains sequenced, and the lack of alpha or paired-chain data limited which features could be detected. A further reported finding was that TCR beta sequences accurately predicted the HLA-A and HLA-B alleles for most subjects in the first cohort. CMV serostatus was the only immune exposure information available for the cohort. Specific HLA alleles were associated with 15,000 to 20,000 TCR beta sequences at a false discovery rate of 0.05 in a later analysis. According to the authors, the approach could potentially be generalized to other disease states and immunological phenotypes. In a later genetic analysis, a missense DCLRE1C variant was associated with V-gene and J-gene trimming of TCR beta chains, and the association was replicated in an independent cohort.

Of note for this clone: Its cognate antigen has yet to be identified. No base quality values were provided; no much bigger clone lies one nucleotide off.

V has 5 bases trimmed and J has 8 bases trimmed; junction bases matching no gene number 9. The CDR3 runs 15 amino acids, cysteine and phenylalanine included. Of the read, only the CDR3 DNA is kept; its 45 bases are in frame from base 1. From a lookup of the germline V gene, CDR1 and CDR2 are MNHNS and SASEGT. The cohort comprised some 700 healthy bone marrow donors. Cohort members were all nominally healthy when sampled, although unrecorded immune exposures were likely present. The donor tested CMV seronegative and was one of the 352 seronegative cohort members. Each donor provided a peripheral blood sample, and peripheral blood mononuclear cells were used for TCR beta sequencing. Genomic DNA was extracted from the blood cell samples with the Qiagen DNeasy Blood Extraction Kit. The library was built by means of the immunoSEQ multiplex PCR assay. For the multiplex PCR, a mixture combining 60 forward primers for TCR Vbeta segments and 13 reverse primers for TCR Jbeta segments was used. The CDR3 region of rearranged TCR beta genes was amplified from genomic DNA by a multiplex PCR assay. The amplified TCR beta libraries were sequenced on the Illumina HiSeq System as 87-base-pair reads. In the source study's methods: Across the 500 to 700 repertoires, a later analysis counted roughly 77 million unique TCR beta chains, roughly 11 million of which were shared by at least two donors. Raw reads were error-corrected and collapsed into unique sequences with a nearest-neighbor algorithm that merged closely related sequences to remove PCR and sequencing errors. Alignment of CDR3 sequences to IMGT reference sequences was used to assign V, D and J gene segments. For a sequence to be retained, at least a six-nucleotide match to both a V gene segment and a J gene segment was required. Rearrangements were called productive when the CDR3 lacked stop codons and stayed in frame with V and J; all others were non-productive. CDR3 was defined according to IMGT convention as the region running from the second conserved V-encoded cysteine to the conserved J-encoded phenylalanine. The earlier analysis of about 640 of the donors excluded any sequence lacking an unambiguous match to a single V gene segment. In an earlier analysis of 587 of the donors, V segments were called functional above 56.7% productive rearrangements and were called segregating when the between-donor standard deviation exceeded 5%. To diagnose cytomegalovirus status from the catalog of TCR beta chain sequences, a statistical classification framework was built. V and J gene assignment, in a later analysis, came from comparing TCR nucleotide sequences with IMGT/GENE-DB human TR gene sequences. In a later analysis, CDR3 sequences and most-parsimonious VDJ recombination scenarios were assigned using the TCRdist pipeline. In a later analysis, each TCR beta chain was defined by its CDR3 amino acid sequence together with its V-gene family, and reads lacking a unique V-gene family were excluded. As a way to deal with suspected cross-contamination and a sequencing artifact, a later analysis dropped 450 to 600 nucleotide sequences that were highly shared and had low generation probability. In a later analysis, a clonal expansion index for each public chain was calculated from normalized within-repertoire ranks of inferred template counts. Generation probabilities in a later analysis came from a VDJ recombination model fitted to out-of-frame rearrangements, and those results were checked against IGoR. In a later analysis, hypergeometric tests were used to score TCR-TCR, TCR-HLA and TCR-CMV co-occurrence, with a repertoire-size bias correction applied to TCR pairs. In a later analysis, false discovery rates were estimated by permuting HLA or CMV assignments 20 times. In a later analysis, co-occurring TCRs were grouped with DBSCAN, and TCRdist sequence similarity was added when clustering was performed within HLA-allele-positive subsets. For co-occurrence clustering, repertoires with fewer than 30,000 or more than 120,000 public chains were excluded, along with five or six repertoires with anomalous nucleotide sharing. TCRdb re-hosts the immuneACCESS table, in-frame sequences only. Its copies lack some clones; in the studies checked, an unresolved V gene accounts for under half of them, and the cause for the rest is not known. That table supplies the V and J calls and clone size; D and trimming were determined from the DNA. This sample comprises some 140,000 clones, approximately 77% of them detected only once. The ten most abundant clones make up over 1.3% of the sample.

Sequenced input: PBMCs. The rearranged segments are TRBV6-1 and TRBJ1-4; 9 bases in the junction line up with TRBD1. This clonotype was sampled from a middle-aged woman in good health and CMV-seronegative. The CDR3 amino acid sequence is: CASSRTGTGKEKLFF. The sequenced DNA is TGTGCCAGCAGTCGCACCGGGACAGGGAAAGAAAAACTGTTTTTT.